One T cell receptor (beta chain) is described in this entry. Its antigen is unknown. The data were taken from a study of OX40 agonist ivuxolimab in advanced cancers. The overall study: Partial responses were observed in three patients, of whom one had hepatocellular carcinoma and two had cutaneous melanoma. Study results and limitations: The CD4+ and CD8+ T cells in the blood had expanded clonally by week 6 at 0.1 to 3.0 mg/kg. On average, CD8+ T cells had more expanded clones than CD4+.

Blood was sampled at baseline, cycle 4 day 1, and cycle 7 day 1. Germline-derived CDR1 and CDR2 are SGHAT and FQNNGV. V lost 5 bases, J lost 0 bases, and 7 bases stayed unmatched. This CDR3 has 16 amino acids. Assay: immunoSEQ multiplex PCR; the TCRdb copy retains only in-frame clones and omits some. The profile shows approximately 48,000 clones, 60% to 80% of them singletons. The sequences come from CD4+ or CD8+ T cells sorted from blood, collected in a trial of the OX40 agonist ivuxolimab. The sequence was collected from an adult with an advanced solid tumor such as melanoma, head and neck, liver or kidney cancer. The chain employs TRBV11-2 and TRBJ2-3, with 8 bases aligning to TRBD2. CDR3 nucleotide sequence: TGTGCCAGCAGCGGGCGTAGCGGGACTAGCACAGATACGCAGTATTTT. This sequence encodes CASSGRSGTSTDTQYF.